What follows are 20 T cell receptor beta chains derived from one specimen sequenced in a study of T cell responses to AZD1222 COVID-19 vaccine. Clones were read by immunoSEQ multiplex PCR, and TCRdb kept only the in-frame ones, dropping some. The sample shows more than 150,000 clones, 92% of them seen only once. The sample in question was peripheral blood, obtained 28 days after the second AZD1222 dose. The receptor set was obtained from an adult who received the AZD1222 COVID-19 vaccine.

J is TRBJ1-5 and V is TRBV10-2; 7 bases fit TRBD1. The CDR3 is 15 residues long. The trim removed 6 bases at V and 0 bases at J, leaving 5 bases unmatched. Germline lookup yields CDR1 WSHSY and CDR2 SAAADI. The CDR3 nucleotides read TGCGCCAGCAGGGACGGACAGGCTAGCAATCAGCCCCAGCATTTT. This gives the protein CASRDGQASNQPQHF.

The genes are TRBV7-2 and TRBJ2-7, with 7 positions matching TRBD2. Germline-derived CDR1 and CDR2 are SGHTA and FQGNSA. The CDR3 contains 14 residues. The V segment lost 0 bases and the J segment 5 bases; nucleotides outside the gene matches: 4. As DNA, the CDR3 is TGTGCCAGCAGCTTAGCGGGAGGGCCCCACGAGCAGTACTTC. Protein product: CASSLAGGPHEQYF.

The rearrangement joins TRBV7-3 to TRBJ2-5; D not resolved. The CDR3 loop spans 13 amino acids. V shed 1 base and J shed 5 bases, with 8 bases lying between them. CDR1 and CDR2 (germline): SGHTA, FQGTGA. The CDR3 loop is CASSLKNGETQYF. DNA of the CDR3: TGTGCCAGCAGCTTAAAGAATGGGGAGACCCAGTACTTC.

The chain uses TRBV10-3 and TRBJ2-6; 8 bases match TRBD1. The CDR3 is made up of 14 amino acids. Germline V gene sequence: CDR1 ENHRY, CDR2 SYGVKD. Trimming cost V 7 bases and J 6 bases; bases outside gene matches: 5. In DNA, the CDR3 is TGTGCCATCACCCCGGACAGGGCGGCCAACGTCCTGACTTTC. Residues: CAITPDRAANVLTF.

The chain has TRBV9 and TRBJ2-7; no clear D. The CDR3 is 14 residues long. The V end lost 2 bases, the J end lost 6 bases, and 15 bases lay between the germline ends. Germline V gene data show CDR1 as SGDLS and CDR2 as YYNGEE. The CDR3 spells CASSVSYREGEQYF. As DNA, the CDR3 is TGTGCCAGCAGCGTTTCATATAGGGAAGGCGAGCAGTACTTC.

The CDR3 DNA reads as TGTGCCAGCAGCAACCGGGACAGGGGGCCCACTGAAGCTTTCTTT. Residues: CASSNRDRGPTEAFF. V gene TRBV3-1 (or the pseudogene TRBV3-2) combines with J gene TRBJ1-1; TRBD1 agrees at 12 bases. With 5 bases clipped from V and 4 bases from J, the junction kept 5 bases outside the gene matches. This CDR3 is built from 15 residues. Germline CDR1 LGHDT, CDR2 YNNKEL (reference sequence).

The rearrangement links TRBV9 to TRBJ2-1; tentative D call: TRBD1 (5 bases). Looked up from germline, CDR1 is SGDLS and CDR2 is YYNGEE. This CDR3 is built from 18 residues. V gave up 1 base and J gave up 2 bases, with 19 bases separating them. CDR3 sequence reads: CASSVTVDNPYAYNEQFF. CDR3 nucleotide sequence: TGTGCCAGCAGCGTAACTGTGGACAACCCTTACGCCTACAATGAGCAGTTCTTC.

The CDR3 here is CASSSRTSWETQYF. The CDR3, as DNA: TGTGCCAGCAGCTCCCGGACTAGCTGGGAGACCCAGTACTTC. This chain links TRBV11-2 with TRBJ2-5; 8 nucleotides agree with TRBD2. From germline, CDR1 is SGHAT and CDR2 FQNNGV. Trimming cost V 4 bases and J 5 bases; bases outside gene matches: 6. This CDR3 spans 14 amino acids.

The V call is TRBV15, the J call TRBJ2-5, with a possible D match to TRBD1 (7 bases). The CDR3 is 16 residues long. Germline V gives CDR1 LNHNV, CDR2 YYDKDF (reference sequence). Trimming cost V 1 base and J 3 bases, with 15 bases left between them. CDR3 nucleotides: TGTGCCACCAGCAGAGTTGGAGGGGGCTTAAAAGAGACCCAGTACTTC. Residues: CATSRVGGGLKETQYF.

V and J are TRBV18 and TRBJ1-5, with D maybe TRBD1 (5 bases). V gave up 1 base and J gave up 7 bases, with 11 bases separating them. The CDR3 length is 14 residues. CDR1 is KGHSH and CDR2 is LQKENI in the germline V gene. CDR3 DNA: TGTGCCAGCTCACCACGGGGGGAAGAACAGCCCCAGCATTTT. Protein product: CASSPRGEEQPQHF.

This chain links TRBV7-9 with TRBJ1-6; 8 bases line up with TRBD1. Germline CDR1 is SEHNR and CDR2 is FQNEAQ (reference sequence). Trimming cost V 5 bases and J 6 bases; bases outside gene matches: 6. There are 15 residues in the CDR3. Here the CDR3 reads CASSVQGGPNSPLHF. Written as DNA, the CDR3 is TGTGCCAGCAGCGTACAGGGGGGACCTAATTCACCCCTCCACTTT.

The rearrangement uses TRBV5-4 and TRBJ1-6; the D is unclear. The CDR3 totals 15 residues. Trimming pared 0 bases from V and 10 bases from J, leaving 14 bases between. Germline-derived CDR1 and CDR2 are SGHNT and YYREEE (reference sequence). As DNA, the CDR3 is TGTGCCAGCAGCTTGGATCGGGAAGTTCGATCACCCCTCCACTTT. It codes for CASSLDREVRSPLHF. The variable domain in full, with the rest retrieved from reference TRBV5-4 and TRBJ1-6, is ETGVTQSPTHLIKTRGQQVTLRCSSQSGHNTVSWYQQALGQGPQFIFQYYREEENGRGNFPPRFSGLQFPNYSSELNVNALELDDSALYLCASSLDREVRSPLHFGNGTRLTVT.

The gene calls are TRBV18 and TRBJ1-1, with no clear D. CDR3 length equals 16 residues. V lost 2 bases to trimming and J lost 4 bases, with 17 bases between them. Germline V gives CDR1 KGHSH, CDR2 LQKENI. In DNA form, the CDR3 reads TGTGCCAGCTCACCAAAGTCGGGCGGTGGGAGCACTGAAGCTTTCTTT. Amino acid sequence: CASSPKSGGGSTEAFF.

This chain joins TRBV19 and TRBJ2-5; 7 bases align to TRBD2. In germline, CDR1 is LNHDA, CDR2 SQIVND (reference sequence). Trimming cost V 6 bases and J 3 bases; bases outside gene matches: 4. The length of the CDR3 is 13 residues. CDR3 protein: CASRSLAEETQYF. CDR3 nucleotide sequence: TGTGCCAGTAGATCTCTAGCGGAAGAGACCCAGTACTTC.

The chain carries TRBV27 and TRBJ1-2; 7 bases fit TRBD1. This CDR3 region has 16 residues. The trim removed 4 bases at V and 2 bases at J, leaving 10 bases unmatched. The germline V gene encodes CDR1 MNHEY and CDR2 SMNVEV (reference sequence). For the CDR3, the DNA is TGTGCCAGCAGTTCCCAACCAGGGGGTCCCAACTATGGCTACACCTTC. This codes for CASSSQPGGPNYGYTF.

The chain uses TRBV18 and TRBJ1-2; D is ambiguous. Trimming left V 2 bases short and J 3 bases short, with 7 bases between. The germline CDR1 and CDR2 sequences are KGHSH and LQKENI. CDR3 length equals 13 residues. Here the CDR3 DNA reads TGTGCCAGCTCACCAGGGATGGACTATGGCTACACCTTC. Protein: CASSPGMDYGYTF.

This clone occurred a few times. The chain recombines TRBV24-1 with TRBJ2-2, with TRBD1 as a possible D gene (5 bases). V lost 1 base to trimming and J lost 3 bases, with 5 bases between them. This CDR3 comprises 14 residues. Germline V lookup: CDR1 KGHDR, CDR2 SFDVKD. CDR3 protein: CATSDFRDTGELFF. CDR3 DNA sequence: TGTGCCACCAGTGATTTCAGGGACACCGGGGAGCTGTTTTTT.

This chain joins TRBV6-6 and TRBJ2-7; D remains ambiguous. Trimming removed 0 bases at V and 2 bases at J, with 14 bases between. This CDR3 region has 16 residues. CDR1 is MNHNY, CDR2 SVGAGI, per germline (reference sequence). The CDR3: CASSYSPATGPYEQYF. The CDR3 bases are TGTGCCAGCAGTTACTCCCCCGCAACTGGCCCCTACGAGCAGTACTTC.

Comment on this clone: One end of the junction varies from germline; a read error may be responsible. The chain is built from TRBV19 and TRBJ2-2; 7 bases are shared with TRBD2. The germline gives CDR1 LNHDA, CDR2 SQIVND (reference sequence). The CDR3 length is 14 residues. CDR3 residues: CVSSYSGNKGELFF. The CDR3 nucleotides read TGTGTCAGTAGCTACAGCGGGAATAAAGGGGAGCTGTTTTTT.

The chain links TRBV19 to TRBJ1-5; D ambiguous. The germline V and J ends were trimmed by 5 bases and 2 bases, with 10 bases remaining between them. The CDR3 sequence is 14 residues long. Germline V gene sequence: CDR1 LNHDA, CDR2 SQIVND (reference sequence). CDR3 DNA: TGTGCCAGTAGTCTTAAGTCGGGCAATCAGCCCCAGCATTTT. Encoded protein: CASSLKSGNQPQHF.